This TCR beta chain comes out of a study of Ad26.COV2.S vaccination and SARS-CoV-2 variants. Study-wide results and caveats: Compared with placebo recipients, vaccine recipients had higher spike-specific TCR breadth. TCR breadth and depth estimates may have understated total T cell responses.

Germline V CDR1 and CDR2: SGDLS, YYNGEE. Trimming took 0 bases from V and 0 from J, leaving 9 bases between them. This CDR3 comprises 15 residues. Generated by immunoSEQ multiplex PCR, the TCRdb table keeps only in-frame clones and is missing some. Of 410,000 or so clones listed, 75% to 95% are singletons. In the case of this clone: Its antigen is as yet unknown.

Treatment reported: some 20 received Ad26.COV2.S at low or high dose, single or two shots; about 5 received placebo; per-sample allocation not given. Following the first vaccine or placebo injection, samples were taken on day 63. An adult aged 18-55 years in Boston served as the donor. Its platform was an Ad26 vector, and its expressed antigen was Wuhan-strain SARS-CoV-2 spike. The chain joins TRBV9 to TRBJ1-1; the D gene is possibly TRBD1 (5 bases). This receptor was obtained from a person aged 18-60 years who received the Ad26.COV2.S COVID-19 vaccine or a placebo. The source material was peripheral blood, sampled in a trial of Ad26.COV2.S vaccine versus placebo. The CDR3 region has the DNA TGTGCCAGCAGCGTAGTGGCAGGGTTGAACACTGAAGCTTTCTTT. Translation gives CASSVVAGLNTEAFF.